A selection of T cell receptor beta chains follows, all from one sample in a study of cytomegalovirus exposure and HLA in healthy donors. Profiled with immunoSEQ multiplex PCR; TCRdb holds only in-frame clones, not every one. The profile shows 100,000 to 150,000 clones, 65% to 80% of them singletons. The sample taken for sequencing was PBMCs. The receptors derive from a woman between 40 and 55 years old in good health and CMV-seronegative. Each CDR3 is given with its conserved first and last residue. The D gene is left open where the match is weak. Clone size appears in some rows only: once, few, many, or a class for an expanded clone.

.,TRBJ1-1,TRBV11-3,.,CASSLVRGAEAFF,TGTGCCAGCAGCTTAGTTCGTGGAGCTGAAGCTTTCTTT
.,TRBJ1-3,TRBV4-1,.,CASSQDGQGYSGNTIYF,TGCGCCAGCAGCCAAGACGGGCAGGGGTACTCTGGAAACACCATATATTTT
.,TRBJ1-5,TRBV25-1,.,CASSEARARSNQPQHF,TGTGCCAGCAGTGAAGCCAGGGCGCGAAGCAATCAGCCCCAGCATTTT
.,TRBJ2-4,TRBV21-1,.,CASSKDDRGPPPGKNIQYF,TGTGCCAGCAGCAAAGATGACAGGGGGCCCCCCCCGGGCAAAAACATTCAGTACTTC
TRBD1,TRBJ2-3,TRBV2,.,CASSEFGQGALTDTQYF,TGTGCCAGCAGTGAATTTGGACAGGGGGCGCTGACAGATACGCAGTATTTT
TRBD1,TRBJ1-2,TRBV6-1,.,CASSERPPGQAFRVAYGYTF,TGTGCCAGCAGTGAACGACCACCGGGACAGGCCTTCAGAGTCGCCTATGGCTACACCTTC
TRBD2,TRBJ2-3,TRBV9,.,CASSARRGTSDTDTQYF,TGTGCCAGCAGCGCGAGACGGGGGACTAGCGACACAGATACGCAGTATTTT
TRBD1,TRBJ1-2,TRBV9,.,CASSGTGLSGYTF,TGTGCCAGCAGTGGGACAGGGCTTTCTGGCTACACCTTC
.,TRBJ2-7,TRBV30,.,CAWSRESSYEQYF,TGTGCCTGGAGTCGGGAAAGCTCCTACGAGCAGTACTTC
.,TRBJ2-3,TRBV7-3,.,CASGGSTDTQYF,TGTGCCAGCGGGGGGAGCACAGATACGCAGTATTTT
TRBD2,TRBJ2-3,TRBV9,.,CASSPGLAGPTDTQYF,TGTGCCAGCAGCCCTGGACTAGCGGGGCCCACAGATACGCAGTATTTT
.,TRBJ1-2,TRBV7-6,.,CASSLLIGHGYTF,TGTGCCAGCAGCTTATTGATCGGTCATGGCTACACCTTC
TRBD1,TRBJ1-2,TRBV30,.,CAWSQDRARANYGYTF,TGTGCCTGGAGTCAGGACAGGGCCCGAGCTAACTATGGCTACACCTTC
TRBD2,TRBJ2-3,TRBV5-1,.,CASSLGTSGQGGTDTQYF,TGCGCCAGCAGCTTAGGGACTAGCGGCCAGGGGGGCACAGATACGCAGTATTTT
TRBD2,TRBJ2-5,TRBV19,.,CASSTRRGTRMETQYF,TGTGCCAGTAGTACGCGGAGGGGGACTAGAATGGAGACCCAGTACTTC
TRBD1,TRBJ2-2,TRBV19,.,CASTRQGTSNTGELFF,TGTGCCAGTACTAGACAGGGGACCTCGAACACCGGGGAGCTGTTTTTT
.,TRBJ2-1,TRBV5-1,.,CASDRGGLEGGNNEQFF,TGCGCCAGCGACAGGGGAGGGCTAGAGGGAGGTAACAATGAGCAGTTCTTC
.,TRBJ1-1,TRBV5-1,few,CASSQQGIGNTEAFF,TGCGCCAGCAGCCAACAGGGAATAGGGAACACTGAAGCTTTCTTT
TRBD2,TRBJ2-1,TRBV25-1,.,CASSGTSGRSNEQFF,TGTGCCAGCAGTGGTACTAGCGGGAGATCCAATGAGCAGTTCTTC
TRBD1,TRBJ1-2,TRBV7-9,.,CASSLAGQTSYGYTF,TGTGCCAGCAGCTTAGCGGGACAGACAAGCTATGGCTACACCTTC
.,TRBJ1-5,TRBV28,.,CASSLVTPYQPQHF,TGTGCCAGCAGTTTAGTGACACCCTATCAGCCCCAGCATTTT
.,TRBJ2-7,TRBV2,.,CASRQEGYEQYF,TGTGCCAGCAGACAGGAAGGCTACGAGCAGTACTTC
.,TRBJ1-1,TRBV27,few,CASSLLGANTEAFF,TGTGCCAGCAGTTTACTAGGCGCCAACACTGAAGCTTTCTTT
TRBD1,TRBJ2-6,TRBV28,.,CASSVPRDRAGANVLTF,TGTGCCAGCAGTGTGCCTCGGGACAGGGCTGGGGCCAACGTCCTGACTTTC
TRBD1,TRBJ2-3,TRBV30,.,CAWSLGGKRTDTQYF,TGTGCCTGGAGTTTAGGGGGCAAGCGCACAGATACGCAGTATTTT
TRBD1,TRBJ1-1,TRBV6-5,.,CASSGQGKAEAFF,TGTGCCAGCAGTGGACAGGGAAAGGCTGAAGCTTTCTTT
.,TRBJ1-1,TRBV19,.,CASSRHDRAFF,TGTGCCAGTAGTAGACACGACAGAGCTTTCTTT
TRBD2,TRBJ2-5,TRBV5-4,.,CASSLPPSGGVETQYF,TGTGCCAGCAGCTTGCCCCCTAGCGGGGGGGTGGAGACCCAGTACTTC
.,TRBJ2-6,TRBV4-1,.,CASSLSGTGANGLTF,TGCGCCAGCAGCCTTTCAGGGACTGGGGCCAACGGCCTGACTTTC
TRBD1,TRBJ2-7,TRBV27,few,CASKQTRDRVHEQYF,TGTGCCAGCAAACAAACCCGGGACAGGGTCCACGAGCAGTACTTC
.,TRBJ1-5,TRBV5-1,.,CASSWGGLSNQPQHF,TGCGCCAGCAGCTGGGGGGGGCTTAGCAATCAGCCCCAGCATTTT
TRBD1,TRBJ1-1,TRBV5-1,.,CASRLQPGGADTEAFF,TGCGCCAGCAGGTTACAGCCAGGGGGCGCCGACACTGAAGCTTTCTTT
TRBD2,TRBJ2-3,TRBV28,once,CASSFPLGRGGGDTQYF,TGTGCCAGCAGTTTCCCCCTCGGGCGGGGGGGCGGGGATACGCAGTATTTT
.,TRBJ2-1,TRBV6-4,.,CASSDIGGVKSYNEQFF,TGTGCCAGCAGTGATATAGGGGGGGTTAAGTCCTACAATGAGCAGTTCTTC
.,TRBJ2-2,TRBV19,.,CASSIGPGANTGELFF,TGTGCCAGTAGTATAGGGCCGGGAGCGAACACCGGGGAGCTGTTTTTT
.,TRBJ1-1,TRBV27,.,CASSTLQGRGTEAFF,TGTGCCAGCAGTACCCTTCAGGGAAGGGGGACTGAAGCTTTCTTT
.,TRBJ2-3,TRBV27,.,CASSLVVGAFSTDTQYF,TGTGCCAGCAGTTTGGTGGTAGGGGCCTTCAGCACAGATACGCAGTATTTT
.,TRBJ2-7,TRBV28,once,CASSSSTTSYEQYF,TGTGCCAGCAGTTCCTCGACTACCAGCTACGAGCAGTACTTC
.,TRBJ2-7,TRBV5-4,few,CASSSARSWEQYF,TGTGCCAGCAGCTCGGCTAGGTCGTGGGAGCAGTACTTC
.,TRBJ2-1,TRBV27,.,CASRAGRRTGFIEQFF,TGTGCCAGCAGAGCCGGCCGGAGGACGGGATTCATTGAGCAGTTCTTC
.,TRBJ2-1,TRBV6-4,.,CASSPGHSNEQFF,TGTGCCAGCAGCCCGGGACACTCCAATGAGCAGTTCTTC
TRBD1,TRBJ1-4,TRBV19,.,CASRLGDRGIEKLFF,TGTGCCAGTAGACTCGGGGACAGGGGAATTGAGAAACTGTTTTTT